One and the same sample provided the 7 T cell receptor beta chains below, sequenced in a study of T cells in Graves' hyperthyroidism and ophthalmopathy. TCR beta CDR3 regions were amplified from RNA. In the first-round RT-PCR of the TCR CDR3, the HTBI primer set was used. TCRdb re-called the multiplex PCR reads with MiXCR, one entry per CDR3 protein. The table shows around 620,000 distinct CDR3 sequences, with roughly 50% occurring only once. Material: peripheral blood or thyroid tissue (not recorded which). Receptors were obtained from an adult woman with Graves' disease, either hyperthyroidism or ophthalmopathy (not recorded which).

The CDR3 spells CATVGESGELFF. The DNA for the CDR3 is TGTGCCACCGTCGGGGAGAGCGGGGAGCTGTTTTTT. V gene TRBV24-1 combines with J gene TRBJ2-2; possibly TRBD2 for D (5 bases). The germline CDR1 and CDR2 sequences are KGHDR and SFDVKD. V lost 9 bases and J lost 7, with 11 bases in between. The CDR3 totals 12 residues.

The chain is built from TRBV24-1 and TRBJ1-2; D remains unclear. In germline, CDR1 is KGHDR, CDR2 SFDVKD. This CDR3 contains 14 residues. Trimming left V 2 bases short and J 4 bases short, with 10 bases between. CDR3 DNA: TGTGCCACCAGTGATTGGAGGACGGTCTATGGCTACACCTTC. Its translation: CATSDWRTVYGYTF.

This chain links TRBV7-2 with TRBJ1-1; D is ambiguous. This CDR3 spans 11 amino acids. V lost 5 bases to trimming and J lost 11 bases, with 12 bases between them. Germline V gives CDR1 SGHTA, CDR2 FQGNSA. CDR3 coding DNA: TGTGCCAGCAGCCCGGGTCCCGGTGCTTTCTTT. This codes for CASSPGPGAFF.

This clonotype came up a few times. V and J are TRBV12-3 or TRBV12-4 and TRBJ1-2, with a weak D call TRBD1 (6 bases). This CDR3 has 13 residues. V gave up 5 bases and J gave up 7 bases, with 14 bases separating them. In DNA, the CDR3 is TGTGCCAGCAGTCCCGGGACACTTACTGGCTACACCTTC. The encoded protein is CASSPGTLTGYTF.

The rearrangement joins TRBV15 to TRBJ2-3; TRBD1 matches at 9 bases. Trimming at V came to 3 bases and at J to 5 bases, leaving 6 bases not matched to a gene. CDR1 is LNHNV, CDR2 YYDKDF, per germline (reference sequence). The CDR3 spans 15 residues. CDR3 bases: TGTGCCACCAGCAGTCATCGACAGGGGGGAGATACGCAGTATTTT. Encoded protein: CATSSHRQGGDTQYF.

This clonotype has a count of ten or more. The CDR3 is CSASPVVGVDTQYF. Here the CDR3 DNA reads TGCAGTGCTAGTCCGGTAGTCGGGGTAGATACGCAGTATTTT. V is TRBV20-1 and J is TRBJ2-3; D is possibly TRBD2 (5 bases). The V end lost 3 bases, the J end lost 5 bases, and 15 bases lay between the germline ends. Germline CDR1 is DFQATT and CDR2 is SNEGSKA (reference sequence). The CDR3 is 14 residues long.

Remarks on this clonotype: One junction end disagrees with the germline gene, perhaps due to a read error. This chain uses TRBV30 with TRBJ2-7; D may be TRBD2 (5 bases). The CDR3 length is 12 residues. Germline lookup yields CDR1 GTSNPN and CDR2 SVGIG (reference sequence). The CDR3 DNA is TGTGCCTGGAGGCTAATTGAGGGCCATCAGATCTTC. It codes for CAWRLIEGHQIF.